This record looks at one T cell receptor beta chain sequence and its context. Its antigen remains unknown. The CDR3 loop spans 13 amino acids. Germline V gives CDR1 SGDLS, CDR2 YYNGEE. Trimming cost V 0 bases and J 6 bases, with 7 bases left between them. The data originate from a study of regulatory and conventional T cells in RAG deficiency. Broader study findings: Patient subsets had shorter CDR3s; Omenn Treg-Tconv overlap exceeded 85%. Omenn syndrome and CID/AS patients had around 100-fold fewer unique Treg TCR beta sequences, versus around 9.4-fold elsewhere.

Blood CD4+ CD25-low CD127-high conventional T cells supplied the genomic DNA template. Measured with immunoSEQ multiplex PCR; TCRdb has only the in-frame clones, and not every one. The table lists 34,000 or so clones, more than 75% of them singletons. These data are also associated with another study on regulatory T cells. From that second work: Primers: 52 TRBV forward and 13 TRBJ reverse. In patients, unique TRB V-J pairs were restricted and V/J usage skewed, especially in Tregs.

The TCR originated in a human donor in good health. Sequenced input: CD4+ effector T cells sorted from blood. J is TRBJ2-4 and V is TRBV9; D is possibly TRBD1 or TRBD2 (5 bases each). CDR3 protein: CASSVDGTNIQYF. In DNA form, the CDR3 reads TGTGCCAGCAGCGTAGACGGGACAAACATTCAGTACTTC.